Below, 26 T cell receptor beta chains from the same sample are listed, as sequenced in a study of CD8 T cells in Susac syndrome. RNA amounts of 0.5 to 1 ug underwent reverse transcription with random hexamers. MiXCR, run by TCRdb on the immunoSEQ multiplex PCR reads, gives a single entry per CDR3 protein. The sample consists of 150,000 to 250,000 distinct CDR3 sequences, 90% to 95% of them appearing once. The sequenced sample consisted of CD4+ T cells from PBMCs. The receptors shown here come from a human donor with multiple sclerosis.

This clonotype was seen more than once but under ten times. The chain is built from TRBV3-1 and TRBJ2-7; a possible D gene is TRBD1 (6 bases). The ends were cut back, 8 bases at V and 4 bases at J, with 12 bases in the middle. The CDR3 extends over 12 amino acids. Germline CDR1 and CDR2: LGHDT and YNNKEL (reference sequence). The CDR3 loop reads CASSQDRYEQYF. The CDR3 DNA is TGTGCCAGCTCACAAGACAGGTACGAGCAGTACTTC.

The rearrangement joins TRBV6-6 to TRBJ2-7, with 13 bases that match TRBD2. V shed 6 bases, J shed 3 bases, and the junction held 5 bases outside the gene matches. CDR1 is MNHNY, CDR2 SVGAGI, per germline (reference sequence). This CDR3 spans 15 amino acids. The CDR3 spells CASRPGLAGLYEQYF. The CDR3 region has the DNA TGTGCCAGCAGGCCGGGACTAGCGGGACTCTACGAGCAGTACTTC.

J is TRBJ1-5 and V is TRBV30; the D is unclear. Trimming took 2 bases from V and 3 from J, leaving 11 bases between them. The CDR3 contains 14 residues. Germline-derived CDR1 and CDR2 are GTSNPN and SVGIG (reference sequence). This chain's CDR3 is CAWSRPTNNQPQHF. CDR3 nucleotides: TGTGCCTGGAGTCGGCCTACCAACAATCAGCCCCAGCATTTT.

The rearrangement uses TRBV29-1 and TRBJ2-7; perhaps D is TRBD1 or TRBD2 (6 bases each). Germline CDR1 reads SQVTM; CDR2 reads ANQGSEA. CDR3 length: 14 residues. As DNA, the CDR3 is TGCAGTGTCCGTAGGGGGGCCAGCTCCTACGAGCAGTACTTC. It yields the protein CSVRRGASSYEQYF.

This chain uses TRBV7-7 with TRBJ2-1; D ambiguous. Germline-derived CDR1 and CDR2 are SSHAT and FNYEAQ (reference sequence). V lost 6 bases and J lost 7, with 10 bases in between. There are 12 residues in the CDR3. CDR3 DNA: TGTGCCAGCAGACCCGCAGTGAATGAGCAGTTCTTC. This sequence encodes CASRPAVNEQFF.

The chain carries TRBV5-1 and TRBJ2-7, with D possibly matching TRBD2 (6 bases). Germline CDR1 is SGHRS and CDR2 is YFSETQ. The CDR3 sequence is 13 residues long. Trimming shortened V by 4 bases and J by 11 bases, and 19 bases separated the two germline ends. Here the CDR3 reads CASSPQGGGGEYF. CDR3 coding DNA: TGCGCCAGCAGCCCCCAGGGAGGCGGCGGCGAGTACTTC.

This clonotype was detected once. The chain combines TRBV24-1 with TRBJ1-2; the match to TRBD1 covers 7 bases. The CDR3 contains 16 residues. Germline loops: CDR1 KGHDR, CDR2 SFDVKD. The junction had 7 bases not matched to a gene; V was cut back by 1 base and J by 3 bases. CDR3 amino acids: CATSDFAAGGYYGYTF. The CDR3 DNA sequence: TGTGCCACCAGTGATTTTGCGGCAGGGGGTTACTATGGCTACACCTTC.

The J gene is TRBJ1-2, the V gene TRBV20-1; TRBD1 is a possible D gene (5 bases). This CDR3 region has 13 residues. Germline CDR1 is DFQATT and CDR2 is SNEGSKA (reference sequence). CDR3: CSAGGVSNYGYTF. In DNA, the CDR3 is TGCAGCGCCGGAGGGGTTTCGAACTATGGCTACACCTTC.

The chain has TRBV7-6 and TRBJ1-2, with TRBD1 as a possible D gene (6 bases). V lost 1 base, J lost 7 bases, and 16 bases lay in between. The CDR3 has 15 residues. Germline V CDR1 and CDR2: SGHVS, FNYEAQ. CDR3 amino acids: CASSLDPGAAGGYTF. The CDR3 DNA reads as TGTGCCAGCAGCTTAGATCCAGGGGCGGCAGGTGGCTACACCTTC. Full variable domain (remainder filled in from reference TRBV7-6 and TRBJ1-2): GAGVSQSPRYKVTKRGQDVALRCDPISGHVSLYWYRQALGQGPEFLTYFNYEAQQDKSGLPNDRFSAERPEGSISTLTIQRTEQRDSAMYRCASSLDPGAAGGYTFGSGTRLTVV.

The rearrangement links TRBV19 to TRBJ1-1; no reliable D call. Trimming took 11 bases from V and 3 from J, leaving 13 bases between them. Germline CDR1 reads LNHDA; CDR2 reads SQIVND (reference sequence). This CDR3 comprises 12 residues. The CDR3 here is CAVSGQYTEAFF. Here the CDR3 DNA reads TGTGCCGTCTCTGGGCAGTACACTGAAGCTTTCTTT.

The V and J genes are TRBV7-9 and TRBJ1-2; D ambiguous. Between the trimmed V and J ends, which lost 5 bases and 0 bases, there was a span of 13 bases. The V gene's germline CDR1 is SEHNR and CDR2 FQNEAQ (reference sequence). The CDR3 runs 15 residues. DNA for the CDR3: TGTGCCAGCAGCCAGACAAGGAGGACTAACTATGGCTACACCTTC. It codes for CASSQTRRTNYGYTF. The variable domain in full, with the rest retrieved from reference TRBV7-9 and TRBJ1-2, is DTGVSQNPRHKITKRGQNVTFRCDPISEHNRLYWYRQTLGQGPEFLTYFQNEAQLEKSRLLSDRFSAERPKGSFSTLEIQRTEQGDSAMYLCASSQTRRTNYGYTFGSGTRLTVV.

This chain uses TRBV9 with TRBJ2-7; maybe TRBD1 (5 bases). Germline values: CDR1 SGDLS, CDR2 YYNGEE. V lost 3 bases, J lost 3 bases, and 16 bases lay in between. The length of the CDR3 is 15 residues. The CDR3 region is CASSAGGAWGYEQYF. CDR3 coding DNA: TGTGCCAGCAGCGCCGGTGGGGCGTGGGGCTACGAGCAGTACTTC.

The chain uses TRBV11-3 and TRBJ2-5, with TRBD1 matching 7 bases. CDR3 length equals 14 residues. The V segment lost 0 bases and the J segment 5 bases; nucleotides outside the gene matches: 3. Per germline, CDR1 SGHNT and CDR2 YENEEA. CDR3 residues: CASSLDSDRETQYF. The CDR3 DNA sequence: TGTGCCAGCAGCTTAGACTCGGACAGGGAGACCCAGTACTTC.

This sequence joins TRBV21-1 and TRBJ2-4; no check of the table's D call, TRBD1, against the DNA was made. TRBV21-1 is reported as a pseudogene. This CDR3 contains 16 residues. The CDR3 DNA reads TGTGCCAGCAGCAAAGAGGGGAGGTTAGCCAAAAACATTCAGTACTTC. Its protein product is CASSKEGRLAKNIQYF.

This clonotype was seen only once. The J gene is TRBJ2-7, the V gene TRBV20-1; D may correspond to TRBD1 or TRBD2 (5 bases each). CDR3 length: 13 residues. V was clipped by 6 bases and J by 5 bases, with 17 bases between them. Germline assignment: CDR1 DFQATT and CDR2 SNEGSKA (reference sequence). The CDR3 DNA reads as TGCAGTGCCCTTAACGGGGCCTATAACGAGCAGTACTTC. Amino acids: CSALNGAYNEQYF.

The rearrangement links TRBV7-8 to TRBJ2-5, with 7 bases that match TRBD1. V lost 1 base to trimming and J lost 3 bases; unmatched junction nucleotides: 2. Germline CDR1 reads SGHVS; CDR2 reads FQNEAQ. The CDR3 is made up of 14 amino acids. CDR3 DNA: TGTGCCAGCAGCTTAGTAACAGGGGAAGAGACCCAGTACTTC. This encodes CASSLVTGEETQYF.

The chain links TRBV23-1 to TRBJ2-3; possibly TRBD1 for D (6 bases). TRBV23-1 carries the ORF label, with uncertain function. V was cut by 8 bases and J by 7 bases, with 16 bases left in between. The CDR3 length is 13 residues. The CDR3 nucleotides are TGCGCCAGCTTCACAGGGAAGTCCAATACGCAGTATTTT. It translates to CASFTGKSNTQYF.

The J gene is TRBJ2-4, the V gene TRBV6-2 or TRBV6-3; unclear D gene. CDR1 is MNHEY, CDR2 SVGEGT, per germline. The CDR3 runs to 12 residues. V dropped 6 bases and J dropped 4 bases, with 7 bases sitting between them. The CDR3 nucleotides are TGTGCCAGCAGCTCCCGAAAAAACATTCAGTACTTC. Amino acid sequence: CASSSRKNIQYF.

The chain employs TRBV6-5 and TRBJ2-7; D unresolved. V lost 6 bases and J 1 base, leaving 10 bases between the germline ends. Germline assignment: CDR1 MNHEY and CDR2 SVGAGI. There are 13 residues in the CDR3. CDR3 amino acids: CASSLKSSYEQYF. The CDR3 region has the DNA TGTGCCAGCAGCCTGAAGTCGTCCTACGAGCAGTACTTC.

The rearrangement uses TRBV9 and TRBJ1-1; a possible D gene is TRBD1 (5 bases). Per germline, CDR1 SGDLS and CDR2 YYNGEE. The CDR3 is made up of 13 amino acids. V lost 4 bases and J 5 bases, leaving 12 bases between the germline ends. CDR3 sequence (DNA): TGTGCCAGCAGCCTTACGGGGCTGACTGAAGCTTTCTTT. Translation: CASSLTGLTEAFF. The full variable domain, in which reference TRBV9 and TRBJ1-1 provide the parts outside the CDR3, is DSGVTQTPKHLITATGQRVTLRCSPRSGDLSVYWYQQSLDQGLQFLIQYYNGEERAKGNILERFSAQQFPDLHSELNLSSLELGDSALYFCASSLTGLTEAFFGQGTRLTVV.

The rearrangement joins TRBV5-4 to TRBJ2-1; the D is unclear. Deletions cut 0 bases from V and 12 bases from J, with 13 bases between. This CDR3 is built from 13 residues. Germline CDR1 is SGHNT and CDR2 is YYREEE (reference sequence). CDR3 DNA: TGTGCCAGCAGCTTGGACTCACACAGAGGGCAGTTCTTC. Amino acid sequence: CASSLDSHRGQFF.

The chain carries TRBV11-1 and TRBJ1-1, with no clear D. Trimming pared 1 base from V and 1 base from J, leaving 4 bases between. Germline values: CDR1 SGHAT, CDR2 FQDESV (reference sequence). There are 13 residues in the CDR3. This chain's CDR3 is CASSLVENTEAFF. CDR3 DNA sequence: TGTGCCAGCAGCTTAGTGGAGAACACTGAAGCTTTCTTT.

The CDR3 reads CASSLVSLTSGDNEQFF. As DNA, the CDR3 is TGTGCCAGCAGCTTAGTTTCCCTGACTAGCGGAGACAATGAGCAGTTCTTC. The chain links TRBV7-9 to TRBJ2-1; 9 nucleotides line up with TRBD2. Germline V lookup: CDR1 SEHNR, CDR2 FQNEAQ (reference sequence). The length of the CDR3 is 17 residues. V lost 1 base and J lost 5; bases outside the gene matches: 9.

The CDR3 spells CASTSGGTEDTQYF. CDR3 nucleotide sequence: TGTGCCAGCACTAGCGGGGGTACTGAGGATACGCAGTATTTT. J is TRBJ2-3 and V is TRBV9; 10 nucleotides align to TRBD2. The CDR3 consists of 14 residues. The V gene's germline CDR1 is SGDLS and CDR2 YYNGEE. The V and J ends lost 6 bases and 6 bases, in that order; junction bases with no gene match: 7.

The CDR3 spells CASSRDDNEQFF. The CDR3 DNA is TGTGCCAGCAGCCGCGACGACAATGAGCAGTTCTTC. The chain is built from TRBV3-1 and TRBJ2-1; D is ambiguous. Per germline, CDR1 LGHDT and CDR2 YNNKEL (reference sequence). The CDR3 loop spans 12 amino acids. V lost 4 bases, J lost 5 bases, and 6 bases lay in between.

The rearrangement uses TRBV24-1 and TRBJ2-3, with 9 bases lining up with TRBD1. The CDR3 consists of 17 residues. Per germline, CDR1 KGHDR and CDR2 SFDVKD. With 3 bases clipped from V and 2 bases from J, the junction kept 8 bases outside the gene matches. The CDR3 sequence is CATSDGGQGRNTDTQYF. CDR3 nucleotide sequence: TGTGCCACCAGTGATGGGGGACAGGGACGGAACACAGATACGCAGTATTTT.